The present T cell receptor beta chain was sequenced within a study of shared clonotypes between healthy human individuals. As for the study in general: Donors had three CD4 naive, three CD4 memory, two CD8 naive and one CD8 memory plate apiece.

The repertoire was sequenced with immunoSEQ multiplex PCR; TCRdb's copy has only in-frame clones and lacks some. The sample consists of around 2.1 million clones, 93% of them appearing once. General study findings and limits: Naive subsets generally exceeded memory subsets in estimated richness.

CDR1 MNHEY and CDR2 SVGAGI come from the germline V gene. J gave up 4 bases and V 3 bases, and 10 bases lay outside the gene matches. The CDR3 extends over 16 amino acids. Terminally differentiated effector memory CD45RA+ cells were left out of the naive CD8 fraction, which was CD45RO-negative and positively selected for CCR7. This clone appeared once. Antigen unknown. The sample comprised naive CD8+ T cells from PBMCs. V is TRBV6-5 and J is TRBJ1-2; 8 bases are a match to TRBD1. The TCR was taken from a young man in good health. Some clones in this sample may be carry-over from other donors' samples. The CDR3 DNA is TGTGCCAGCAGTTATTCGACAGGGGAATATGGCTATGGCTACACCTTC. This sequence encodes CASSYSTGEYGYGYTF.